Included here is one TCR beta chain sequence, with context. Germline V CDR1 and CDR2: LNHDA, SQIVND (reference sequence). V was pared by 3 bases and J by 4 bases, with 18 bases between. This CDR3 spans 16 amino acids. This sample is part of a study of T cell changes during pregnancy in multiple sclerosis. Clones were sequenced by immunoSEQ multiplex PCR, and TCRdb holds only the in-frame ones, with some missing. The sample yields about 40,000 clones, about nine tenths seen once. This material consisted of CD4+ T cells from peripheral blood mononuclear cells, taken in the first trimester of pregnancy. V gene TRBV19 combines with J gene TRBJ2-5; tentative D call: TRBD2 (6 bases). This clonotype was obtained from a female donor with multiple sclerosis, enrolled in a pregnancy study. The CDR3 loop reads CASSIHRGGGGETQYF. The CDR3 DNA is TGTGCCAGTAGTATTCACCGGGGAGGTGGTGGAGAGACCCAGTACTTC.